The clone carrying this TCR beta chain showed up many times. What it binds is not known. At the time of active disease, bone marrow was collected from every patient. This specimen belongs to a study of read filtering for tumor transcriptome and immune sequencing. Study-wide background: R-ISS stage counts were 8 for I, 15 to 20 for II, 7 for III. Study-level findings and limits: Approximately 80% of IR-seq clonotypes had one read, totaling around 3.3% of reads; RNA-seq: approximately 75% and 45%. Even smaller IR-seq throughput identified most shared clonotypes.

CDR3 length equals 12 residues. The V and J ends lost 3 bases and 0 bases respectively, with 2 bases between them. Germline CDR1 and CDR2: MNHEY and SVGEGT. Molecular barcoded adaptors covering alpha/delta and beta/gamma chains were used on roughly 370 ng RNA. In TCRdb, the reads were re-called with MiXCR into one record per CDR3 protein. Among approximately 90,000 distinct CDR3 sequences listed, 10% to 15% were seen once. The source is a donor older than 35 with multiple myeloma. The rearrangement links TRBV6-2 or TRBV6-3 to TRBJ1-1; D is unclear. Sequencing input: a population of CD138-negative cells sorted from bone marrow. The CDR3 sequence is CASSYMNTEAFF. In DNA, the CDR3 is TGTGCCAGCAGTTATATGAACACTGAAGCTTTCTTT.